This T cell receptor beta chain was captured by sequencing in a study of OX40 agonist ivuxolimab in advanced cancers. For the study at large: The patients' treatment was ivuxolimab, an agonistic anti-OX40 (CD134) antibody. Each patient was given ivuxolimab into a vein every 2 weeks, at 0.01 to 10 mg/kg.

People who had autoimmune disease history or systemic immunosuppression were excluded. Comment on this clone: The antigen remains unidentified.

Using immunoSEQ multiplex PCR, the repertoire was profiled, and TCRdb retains in-frame clones only, with some absent. Among about 48,000 clones, about four fifths were seen once, and the ten largest hold 0.95% to 1.2%. Findings and caveats of the study: CD4+ and CD8+ blood T cells expanded clonally by week 6 at 0.1 to 3.0 mg/kg.

The source was CD4+ or CD8+ T cells sorted from blood, collected in a trial of the OX40 agonist ivuxolimab. The TCR sequence derives from an adult with an advanced solid tumor such as melanoma, head and neck, liver or kidney cancer.

The DNA for the CDR3 is TGTGCCAGCAGCCTTGGGGGAGGCGGGGGAATCCTGGAGACCCAGTACTTC. Translating gives CASSLGGGGGILETQYF. The V and J genes are TRBV4-2 and TRBJ2-5; 7 positions agree with TRBD2. V shed 4 bases, J shed 5 bases, and the junction held 16 bases outside the gene matches. Germline V gene data show CDR1 as LGHNA and CDR2 as YNFKEQ. The CDR3 runs to 17 residues.